These T cell receptor beta chains were read from a single sample in a study of cytomegalovirus exposure and HLA in healthy donors. Repertoires were generated with immunoSEQ multiplex PCR, while TCRdb's copy carries only in-frame clones and drops some. The data hold some 220,000 clones, with 77% observed a single time. The sample taken for sequencing was PBMCs. Every receptor here comes from an older woman in good health and CMV-seropositive. Both conserved end residues are part of each CDR3. Each record gives: D gene, CDR3 length, clone size, J gene, V gene, CDR3 DNA, CDR3 protein. A D gene is named only where the DNA matches it firmly. Clone size, where shown, is once, few, many, or a class for clones that have expanded.

NA 11 NA TRBJ1-1 TRBV28 TGTGCCAGCAGGGGGCTCGCTGAAGCTTTCTTT CASRGLAEAFF
NA 11 NA TRBJ1-2 TRBV20-1 TGCAGTGCGAGTAGGGGGTTCGGCTACACCTTC CSASRGFGYTF
NA 13 few TRBJ1-6 TRBV7-6 TGTGCCAGCAGCTCCCAACAGAATTCACCCCTCCACTTT CASSSQQNSPLHF
TRBD1 16 NA TRBJ2-2 TRBV14 TGTGCCAGCAGCCAGGGGACAGGGGGCCTTGCCGGGGAGCTGTTTTTT CASSQGTGGLAGELFF
NA 13 NA TRBJ1-1 TRBV15 TGTGCCACCAGAGGGGTGCTGAACACTGAAGCTTTCTTT CATRGVLNTEAFF
TRBD1 16 NA TRBJ1-1 TRBV7-9 TGTGCCAGCAGCTTATTTCCAGGGGGGATGAACACTGAAGCTTTCTTT CASSLFPGGMNTEAFF
TRBD2 14 NA TRBJ2-7 TRBV6-1 TGTGCCAGCAGATCAAGCGGGAGCTCCTACGAGCAGTACTTC CASRSSGSSYEQYF
TRBD2 14 NA TRBJ2-1 TRBV6-1 TGTGCCGGTACTATAGCGGGGTCCTACAATGAGCAGTTCTTC CAGTIAGSYNEQFF
NA 11 NA TRBJ1-1 TRBV6-5 TGTGCCAGCAGTGACAGGTTTGAAGCTTTCTTT CASSDRFEAFF
TRBD2 17 NA TRBJ2-2 TRBV4-2 TGTGCCAGCAGCCAGGCAGGGGCGGGGGGCAACACCGGGGAACTGTTTTTT CASSQAGAGGNTGELFF
NA 14 NA TRBJ1-6 TRBV10-2 TGCGCCAGCACTGACCCGGGAGTTTCGTCAACCCTCCACTTT CASTDPGVSSTLHF
NA 15 NA TRBJ1-6 TRBV10-2 TGCGCCAGCAGTGAGTCGGGGGCGCGGGATTCACCCCTCCACTTT CASSESGARDSPLHF
TRBD2 15 NA TRBJ2-2 TRBV2 TGTGCCAGCAGTGACATAGCGGGAGCGGCCAGGGAGCTGTTTTTT CASSDIAGAARELFF
NA 14 NA TRBJ1-2 TRBV4-2 TGTGCCAGCAGCCAAGTTGAGCCGGAGTATGGCTACACCTTC CASSQVEPEYGYTF
NA 14 NA TRBJ1-1 TRBV11-2 TGTGCCAGCAGCTTAAGGACAGAGAACACTGAAGCTTTCTTT CASSLRTENTEAFF
NA 15 NA TRBJ2-7 TRBV27 TGTGCCAGCAGTTTCCCCGGCGGGGCTGGCTACGAGCAGTACTTC CASSFPGGAGYEQYF
TRBD2 14 few TRBJ2-2 TRBV29-1 TGCAGCGTCCCTAGCGGGGGGGCGGACGGGGAGCTGTTTTTT CSVPSGGADGELFF
NA 11 NA TRBJ2-7 TRBV30 TGTGCCTGGAGTGTAGGCTCGGCGGAGTACTTC CAWSVGSAEYF
NA 12 NA TRBJ1-1 TRBV7-3 TGTGCCAGCCCTCTCCGGAACACTGAAGCTTTCTTT CASPLRNTEAFF
NA 12 NA TRBJ1-4 TRBV2 TGTGCCAGCAGTGAATTCGGGTTTGAGCCGTTTTTT CASSEFGFEPFF
TRBD1 15 NA TRBJ2-7 TRBV9 TGTGCCAGCAGCGTATCGACGGGACAGGGGTACGAGCAGTACTTC CASSVSTGQGYEQYF
TRBD1 18 NA TRBJ1-5 TRBV4-1 TGCGCCAGCAGCCGATGGATCACAGGGGCTCCTTTGAATCAGCCCCAGCATTTT CASSRWITGAPLNQPQHF
NA 15 few TRBJ1-4 TRBV15 TGTGCCACCAGCAGAGAGGAGGGAGGGAATGAAAAACTGTTTTTT CATSREEGGNEKLFF
NA 13 NA TRBJ1-1 TRBV11-2 TGTGCCAGCAGCTTAGATGCGGACACTGAAGCTTTCTTT CASSLDADTEAFF
TRBD1 17 NA TRBJ1-5 TRBV28 TGTGCCAGCATAACCGGGACAGCTTCCTATAGCAATCAGCCCCAGCATTTT CASITGTASYSNQPQHF
TRBD1 14 NA TRBJ1-4 TRBV18 TGTGCCAGCTCACCAAGACAGGGTAGCGAAAAACTGTTTTTT CASSPRQGSEKLFF
NA 14 NA TRBJ1-2 TRBV18 TGTGCCAGCTCACCGCGAAGGGACTCCTATGGCTACACCTTC CASSPRRDSYGYTF
TRBD1 13 few TRBJ2-3 TRBV27 TGTGCCAGCAAGGGACAGAACACAGATACGCAGTATTTT CASKGQNTDTQYF
NA 17 NA TRBJ2-6 TRBV29-1 TGCAGCGTTGAAGATCGTCTGGGCACCTCTGGGGCCAACGTCCTGACTTTC CSVEDRLGTSGANVLTF
TRBD1 14 NA TRBJ1-4 TRBV9 TGTGCCAGCAGCTCGGACAGGGAAGGCGAAAAACTGTTTTTT CASSSDREGEKLFF
TRBD1 15 NA TRBJ1-1 TRBV6-1 TGTGCCAGCAGTCCTCGTCGGACAGGGAACACTGAAGCTTTCTTT CASSPRRTGNTEAFF
TRBD1 15 NA TRBJ1-4 TRBV5-4 TGTGCCAGCAGCTTGGGAGGGGGCACTAATGAAAAACTGTTTTTT CASSLGGGTNEKLFF
TRBD1 14 NA TRBJ2-7 TRBV11-2 TGTGCCAGCAGCTTAGCTGGGACAGGGATCGAGCAGTACTTC CASSLAGTGIEQYF
NA 13 NA TRBJ1-1 TRBV7-3 TGTGCCAGCAGCGGAGGACGGAGTACTGAAGCTTTCTTT CASSGGRSTEAFF
TRBD1 15 NA TRBJ1-2 TRBV19 TGTGCCAGTAAACAGGGGCCATTTCTTAACTATGGCTACACCTTC CASKQGPFLNYGYTF
NA 16 NA TRBJ1-5 TRBV7-2 TGTGCCAGCAGCTCCAGGGGTGGGGATAGCAATCAGCCCCAGCATTTT CASSSRGGDSNQPQHF
TRBD2 16 NA TRBJ2-1 TRBV5-4 TGTGCCAGCAGCTTGGGAGGGGCTAGCGGATACAATGAGCAGTTCTTC CASSLGGASGYNEQFF
TRBD1 20 NA TRBJ2-7 TRBV18 TGTGCCAGCTCATCAAACGGCGTGTCAGGGGGCAGGGGTAGCGGCTACGAGCAGTACTTC CASSSNGVSGGRGSGYEQYF
TRBD1 14 NA TRBJ1-6 TRBV4-1 TGCGCCAGCAGCCAAGATCTGAGGTGGGGACAGGTGAACTTT CASSQDLRWGQVNF
NA 14 NA TRBJ1-1 TRBV6-7 TGTGCCAGCAGTTTGGGACACGGGAACACTGAAGCTTTCTTT CASSLGHGNTEAFF
TRBD2 16 NA TRBJ2-1 TRBV7-9 TGTGCCAGCAGCCAAGTAGCGGGAGGCCGCTACAATGAGCAGTTCTTC CASSQVAGGRYNEQFF
NA 13 NA TRBJ2-3 TRBV5-1 TGCGCCAGCAGCGTGCATGGGGAGGATACGCAGTATTTT CASSVHGEDTQYF
TRBD1 15 NA TRBJ2-5 TRBV28 TGTGCCAGCAGTGGGGCGGGACAGGGCCAAGAGACCCAGTACTTC CASSGAGQGQETQYF
NA 15 NA TRBJ2-7 TRBV6-5 TGTGCCAGCAGACCCCGGGACGGGAGCTCCTACGAGCAGTACTTC CASRPRDGSSYEQYF
TRBD2 16 NA TRBJ2-2 TRBV5-5 TGTGCCAGCAGCCTAGGGACTAGCGGTTATACCGGGGAGCTGTTTTTT CASSLGTSGYTGELFF
TRBD1 15 NA TRBJ1-2 TRBV9 TGTGCCAGCAGCGTAGTTCCCCCGCAGGGGGCTGGCTACACCTTC CASSVVPPQGAGYTF
NA 12 NA TRBJ1-2 TRBV25-1 TGTGCCAGCAGTGGCGGCTTCTATGGCTACACCTTC CASSGGFYGYTF
TRBD1 17 once TRBJ2-6 TRBV5-5 TGTGCCAGCAGCCGACGACAGGGTTCGGCTGGGGCCAACGTCCTGACTTTC CASSRRQGSAGANVLTF
NA 14 NA TRBJ2-2 TRBV7-3 TGTGCCAGCAGCTTAACGCTAATCACCGGGGAGCTGTTTTTT CASSLTLITGELFF
TRBD1 12 NA TRBJ1-2 TRBV10-3 TGTGCCAGGACAGGGGGAGTCTATGGCTACACCTTC CARTGGVYGYTF
NA 16 once TRBJ2-5 TRBV4-1 TGCGCCAGCAGCCAAGAGAGGTTAGGCGTTCAAGAGACCCAGTACTTC CASSQERLGVQETQYF
NA 16 NA TRBJ2-7 TRBV6-5 TGTGCCAGCAGTTACATCCGACAGGCCTACGGTCCCGAGCAGTACTTC CASSYIRQAYGPEQYF
NA 14 NA TRBJ1-6 TRBV7-3 TGTGCCAGCAGCTTAGGTCAGCGCAATTCACCCCTCCACTTT CASSLGQRNSPLHF
NA 15 NA TRBJ1-4 TRBV18 TGTGCCAGCTCACCAAGGGAGACAACTAATGAAAAACTGTTTTTT CASSPRETTNEKLFF
TRBD1 15 few TRBJ2-7 TRBV6-5 TGTGCCAGCAGTTACTCGACAGGGGAGATGGGAGAGCAGTACTTC CASSYSTGEMGEQYF